This T cell receptor beta chain originates from a study of blood T cell repertoires in COVID-19 (dated by TCRdb to 2019 to 2021). About the full investigation: Collaborator samples came from the United States, Italy and Spain and covered acute and convalescent phases of COVID-19. The prospective study material was composed of cDNA or gDNA derived from T cells, B-cell-depleted T cells, or PBMCs. The dataset comprised deeply sampled blood TCRbeta repertoires from subjects exposed to, actively infected with, or recovered from COVID-19. A freely available public database, intended as a resource for researchers studying the immune response to SARS-CoV-2, is where the repertoires were released. The samples were drawn from two sources: the first 160 participants of the ongoing ImmuneRACE study, and fewer than 1,500 subjects contributed by 6 global collaborators. A de-identified subject ID, COVID-19 status, age in years and sex were almost always included in the sample metadata. Where available, HLA class I and class II types were taken from metadata supplied by the sample provider and were not determined by assay-based typing. The paper's findings and limits, for the study overall: How much clinical and demographic metadata was included differed by source and by participant, and the metadata was provided uncurated.

Collaborating institutions collected whole blood in K2EDTA tubes following their own protocols. Collaborator samples were shipped for TCRbeta analysis as frozen whole blood, isolated PBMCs, or DNA extracted from either sample type. TCRbeta CDR3 regions were amplified from genomic DNA by means of the immunoSEQ Assay, a bias-controlled multiplex PCR. The published analysis was carried out like this. The number of nucleated cells in each sample was estimated by amplification of reference gene primers within the assay. To quantify the absolute abundance of each unique TCRbeta CDR3 rearrangement, sequence reads were collapsed and filtered. For each sample, productive Simpson clonality was calculated as the square root of Simpson's diversity index over productive rearrangements. Drawn from immuneACCESS, this table holds only the in-frame rearrangements with V and J called that TCRdb kept. Clones are partly lost; checked studies trace under half to an unresolved V gene and leave the rest unexplained. The DNA was the basis for D and trimming; V, J and clone size are from that table. Across this sample there are 290,000 or so clones, with around 90% seen only once. Clones ranked in the top ten supply about 2% of the sample.

Concerning this clone: Its recognized antigen is unknown. No much larger clone exists at a distance of one base, and base qualities are not known.

Sequencing was performed on peripheral blood. This sequence was found in a man between 18 and 35 years old with active or convalescent COVID-19.

The CDR3 reads as follows: CATSGNYGYTF. The base sequence is TGTGCCACCTCGGGGAACTATGGCTACACCTTC. The chain uses TRBV24-1 and TRBJ1-2; the D segment cannot be called with confidence. The CDR3 numbers 11 residues from cysteine through phenylalanine. Only the CDR3 region is kept as DNA, spanning 33 bases read in frame from base 1. The germline ends are 6 bases apart after V is trimmed by 9 bases and J by 2 bases. For CDR1 and CDR2, the germline V gene lists KGHDR and SFDVKD.